This entry is about one T cell receptor beta chain. The data are from a study of blood T cell repertoires in COVID-19. The wider study: The samples span acute and convalescent COVID-19 from the United States, Italy and Spain. The analysed material was cDNA or gDNA that came from T cells, B-cell-depleted T cells, or PBMCs.

Authors' data handling: Amplified reference gene primers provided the basis for estimating nucleated cell counts. Clones were sequenced by immunoSEQ multiplex PCR, and TCRdb holds only the in-frame ones, with some missing. The V and J calls and clone size were taken over from that table, and D and trimming were inferred from the DNA. The sample shows 200,000 to 300,000 clones, around 84% of them seen only once. After removal of 3 bases from V and 4 bases from J, the junction contained 5 bases not matched to a gene. Germline CDR1 and CDR2: SGHRS and YFSETQ. The CDR3 sequence is 15 residues long. The sequenced sample was peripheral blood. The rearrangement uses TRBV5-1 and TRBJ2-7; TRBD1 matches 12 bases. The clonotype was recovered from a man in his fifties or sixties with acute or convalescent COVID-19. The CDR3 region is CASSWGTGGTYEQYF. The CDR3 nucleotides are TGCGCCAGCAGCTGGGGGACAGGGGGCACGTACGAGCAGTACTTC. The full variable domain, rest sourced from reference TRBV5-1 and TRBJ2-7, is KAGVTQTPRYLIKTRGQQVTLSCSPISGHRSVSWYQQTPGQGLQFLFEYFSETQRNKGNFPGRFSGRQFSNSRSEMNVSTLELGDSALYLCASSWGTGGTYEQYFGPGTRLTVT.